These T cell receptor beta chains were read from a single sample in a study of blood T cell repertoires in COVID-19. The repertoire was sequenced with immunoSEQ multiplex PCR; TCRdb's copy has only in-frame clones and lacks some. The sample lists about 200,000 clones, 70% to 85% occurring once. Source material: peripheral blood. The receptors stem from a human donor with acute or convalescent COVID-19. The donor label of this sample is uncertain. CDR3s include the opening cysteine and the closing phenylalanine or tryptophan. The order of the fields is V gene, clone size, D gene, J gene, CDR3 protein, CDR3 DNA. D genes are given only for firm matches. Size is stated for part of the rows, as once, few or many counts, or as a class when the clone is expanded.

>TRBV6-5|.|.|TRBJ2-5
CASSYNAGGREETQYF
TGTGCCAGCAGTTACAATGCAGGGGGGCGGGAAGAGACCCAGTACTTC
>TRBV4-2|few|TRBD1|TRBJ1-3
CASTTGAGNTIYF
TGTGCCAGCACGACAGGGGCCGGAAACACCATATATTTT
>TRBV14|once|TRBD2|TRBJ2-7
CASSQAPGTRMLYEQYF
TGTGCCAGCAGCCAAGCCCCCGGGACTAGGATGCTGTACGAGCAGTACTTC
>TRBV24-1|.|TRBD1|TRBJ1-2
CATSPGGQGASNYGYTF
TGTGCCACCAGTCCCGGGGGACAGGGTGCCTCTAACTATGGCTACACCTTC
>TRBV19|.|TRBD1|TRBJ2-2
CASRDRGRYTGELFF
TGTGCCAGTAGAGACAGGGGTCGGTATACCGGGGAGCTGTTTTTT
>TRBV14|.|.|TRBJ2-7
CASSVGIISYEQYF
TGTGCCAGCAGCGTCGGGATCATTTCCTACGAGCAGTACTTC
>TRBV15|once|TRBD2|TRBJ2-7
CATSIISGPVEQYF
TGTGCCACCAGCATCATTAGCGGGCCAGTCGAGCAGTACTTC
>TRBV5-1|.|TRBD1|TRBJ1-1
CASSRDRETEAFF
TGCGCCAGCAGCAGGGACAGGGAGACTGAAGCTTTCTTT
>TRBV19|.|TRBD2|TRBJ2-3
CASSTGTSGSGDTQYF
TGTGCCAGTAGTACCGGGACTAGCGGGAGTGGGGATACGCAGTATTTT
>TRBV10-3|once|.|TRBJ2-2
CAISERTLLGTGELFF
TGTGCCATCAGTGAGAGGACTCTGCTAGGAACCGGGGAGCTGTTTTTT
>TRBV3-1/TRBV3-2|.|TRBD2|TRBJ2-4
CASSPRTSGQNIQYF
TGTGCCAGCAGCCCCCGGACTAGCGGCCAAAACATTCAGTACTTC
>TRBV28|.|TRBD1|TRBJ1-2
CASSSQGSRGYTF
TGTGCCAGCAGTTCACAGGGGAGTCGTGGCTACACCTTC
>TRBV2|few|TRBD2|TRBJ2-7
CASSDSGGRDPISPYEQYF
TGTGCCAGCAGTGATTCTGGCGGGAGGGACCCGATCTCTCCCTACGAGCAGTACTTC
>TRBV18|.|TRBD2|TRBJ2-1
CASSSLAGVNYNEQFF
TGTGCCAGCTCATCGCTAGCGGGAGTAAACTACAATGAGCAGTTCTTC
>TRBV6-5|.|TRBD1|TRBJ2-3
CASRSTRGSTDTQYF
TGTGCCAGCAGATCCACCAGGGGGTCTACAGATACGCAGTATTTT
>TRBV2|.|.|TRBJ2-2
CASREGPLGELFF
TGTGCCAGCAGGGAGGGACCCTTGGGGGAGCTGTTTTTT
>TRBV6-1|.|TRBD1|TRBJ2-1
CASSETGQAYNEQFF
TGTGCCAGCAGTGAAACGGGACAGGCTTACAATGAGCAGTTCTTC
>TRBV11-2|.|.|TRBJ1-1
CASSWEARTLKLAFF
TGTGCCAGCAGCTGGGAGGCACGAACACTGAAGCTGGCTTTCTTT
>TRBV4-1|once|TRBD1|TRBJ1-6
CASNRQGDNNSPLHF
TGCGCCAGTAACAGACAGGGGGACAATAATTCACCCCTCCACTTT
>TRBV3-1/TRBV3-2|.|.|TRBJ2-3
CASSQGETRGTDTQYF
TGTGCCAGCAGCCAGGGTGAGACTAGAGGCACAGATACGCAGTATTTT
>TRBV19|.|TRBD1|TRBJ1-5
CASWTGRSNQPQHF
TGTGCCAGCTGGACAGGGCGAAGCAATCAGCCCCAGCATTTT
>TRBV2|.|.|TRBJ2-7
CASSVGVYEQYF
TGTGCCAGCAGTGTCGGAGTTTACGAGCAGTACTTC
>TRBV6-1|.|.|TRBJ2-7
CASSERGGYEQYF
TGTGCCAGCAGTGAACGAGGGGGCTACGAGCAGTACTTC
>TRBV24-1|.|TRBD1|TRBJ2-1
CATSDSGGQGSYNEQFF
TGTGCCACCAGTGATTCGGGGGGACAGGGCTCCTACAATGAGCAGTTCTTC
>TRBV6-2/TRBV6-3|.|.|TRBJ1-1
CASSYVSGVVGTEAFF
TGTGCCAGCAGTTACGTGTCAGGGGTCGTCGGCACTGAAGCTTTCTTT
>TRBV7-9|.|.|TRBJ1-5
CASSLSDRQPQHF
TGTGCCAGCAGCTTATCTGACAGGCAGCCCCAGCATTTT
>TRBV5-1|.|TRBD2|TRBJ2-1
CASSTGTSGSNEQFF
TGCGCCAGCAGCACCGGGACTAGCGGGAGTAATGAGCAGTTCTTC
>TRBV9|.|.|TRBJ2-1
CASSRGPTFYNEQFF
TGTGCCAGCAGTAGGGGCCCAACTTTCTACAATGAGCAGTTCTTC
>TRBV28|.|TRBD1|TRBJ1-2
CATNQGAENGYTF
TGTGCCACCAACCAGGGGGCGGAAAATGGCTACACCTTC
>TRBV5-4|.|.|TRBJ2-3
CASSRPTGLVDTQYF
TGTGCCAGCAGCCGTCCGACTGGCTTAGTGGATACGCAGTATTTT
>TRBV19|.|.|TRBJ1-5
CASSKEGAQPQHF
TGTGCCAGTAGTAAGGAGGGTGCTCAGCCCCAGCATTTT
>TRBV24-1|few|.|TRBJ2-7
CATSDPNRATHEQYF
TGTGCCACCAGTGATCCGAACAGGGCGACCCACGAGCAGTACTTC
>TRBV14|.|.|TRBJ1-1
CASMGQLNTEAFF
TGTGCCAGCATGGGCCAGCTGAACACTGAAGCTTTCTTT
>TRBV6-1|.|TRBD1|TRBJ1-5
CASSGGQGAGNQPQHF
TGTGCCAGCAGTGGAGGACAGGGGGCTGGCAATCAGCCCCAGCATTTT
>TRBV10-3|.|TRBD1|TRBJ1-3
CAIRAGTGDGNTIYF
TGTGCCATCAGGGCCGGGACAGGGGATGGAAACACCATATATTTT
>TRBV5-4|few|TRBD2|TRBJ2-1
CASSFATSGRVAGNEQFF
TGTGCCAGCAGCTTTGCGACTAGCGGGAGAGTTGCAGGGAATGAGCAGTTCTTC
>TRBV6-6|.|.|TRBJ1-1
CASSPHEKNTEAFF
TGTGCCAGCAGTCCCCACGAGAAGAACACTGAAGCTTTCTTT
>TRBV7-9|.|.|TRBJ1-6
CASSAGLAHSPLHF
TGTGCCAGCAGCGCAGGGTTAGCCCATTCACCCCTCCACTTT
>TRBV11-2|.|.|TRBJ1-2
CASSLRGIVNYTF
TGTGCCAGCAGCTTACGGGGTATCGTAAACTACACCTTC
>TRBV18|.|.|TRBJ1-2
CASSPFRDSPNYGYTF
TGTGCCAGCTCACCCTTCCGGGACTCACCTAACTATGGCTACACCTTC
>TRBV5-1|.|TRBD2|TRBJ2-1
CASSSDRTRLAGGPSGSYNEQFF
TGCGCCAGCAGCTCGGACAGGACTCGACTAGCGGGAGGGCCCTCGGGCTCCTACAATGAGCAGTTCTTC
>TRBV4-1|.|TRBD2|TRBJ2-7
CASSQELAGYEQYF
TGCGCCAGCAGCCAAGAACTAGCGGGATACGAGCAGTACTTC
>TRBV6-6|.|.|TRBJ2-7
CASSHGDTPYEQYF
TGTGCCAGCAGTCACGGGGACACCCCCTACGAGCAGTACTTC
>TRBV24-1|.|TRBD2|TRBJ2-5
CATSEDGTSGIETQYF
TGTGCCACCAGTGAGGACGGGACTAGCGGCATAGAGACCCAGTACTTC
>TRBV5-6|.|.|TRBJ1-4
CASSPGPSTDEKLFF
TGTGCCAGCAGCCCCGGTCCCTCGACAGATGAAAAACTGTTTTTT
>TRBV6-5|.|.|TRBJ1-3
CASSYSGPGGGNTIYF
TGTGCCAGCAGTTACTCTGGACCGGGGGGAGGAAACACCATATATTTT